This T cell receptor beta chain originates from a study of blood T cells in healthy people across ages. Study observations and caveats: Diversity estimated from one million T cells was considered an underestimate.

The CDR3 consists of 14 residues. V was trimmed by 0 bases and J by 6 bases, leaving 9 bases between them. The germline gives CDR1 MGHRA, CDR2 YSYEKL. A second about 7 to 11 cycle PCR used barcoded and J-beta primers. All samples yielded 3 million or more CDR3-containing paired-end reads. Using its own MiXCR run on the 5' RACE reads, TCRdb lists one record per CDR3 protein. The sample lists fewer than 750,000 distinct CDR3 sequences, roughly 48% occurring once. Concerning this clonotype: The antigen remains undetermined.

The V and J genes are TRBV4-1 and TRBJ1-5, with a weak D call TRBD1 (5 bases). The sample was blood. The sequence came from a man at least 80 years old in good health. CDR3 coding DNA: TGCGCCAGCAGCCAAGAAAGGGGTACTCAGCCCCAGCATTTT. Its translation: CASSQERGTQPQHF.